A selection of T cell receptor beta chains follows, all from one sample in a study of blood T cell repertoires in COVID-19. Some clones are missing from TCRdb's copy, which holds only in-frame ones; the method was immunoSEQ multiplex PCR. The repertoire has 250,000 or so clones, around 80% of them found once; the top ten carry under 2%. The source material was PBMCs or T cells enriched from blood (not recorded which). The receptor set was obtained from a man in his 60s who had recovered from COVID-19. Each CDR3 is given with its conserved first and last residue. A D gene is named only where the DNA matches it firmly. Some rows have no size entry. The others give once, few or many, or a class for an expanded clone.

d_call	j_call	v_call	clone_size	cdr3_aa	cdr3_nt
TRBD1	TRBJ2-7	TRBV20-1	-	CSASSGTGLSYEQYF	TGCAGTGCTAGTTCCGGGACAGGACTCTCCTACGAGCAGTACTTC
TRBD1	TRBJ1-5	TRBV10-2	once	CASKRDSSNQPQHF	TGCGCCAGCAAGAGGGACAGTAGCAATCAGCCCCAGCATTTT
-	TRBJ2-5	TRBV19	-	CASSIARQETQYF	TGTGCCAGTAGTATAGCCAGACAAGAGACCCAGTACTTC
-	TRBJ2-3	TRBV5-1	-	CASSLERASTDTQYF	TGCGCCAGCAGCTTGGAGAGGGCAAGCACAGATACGCAGTATTTT
TRBD1	TRBJ1-2	TRBV9	-	CASSTRGRGYTF	TGTGCCAGCAGCACCAGGGGGCGCGGCTACACCTTC
-	TRBJ1-5	TRBV2	-	CASSGQLNQPQHF	TGTGCCAGCAGTGGTCAACTCAATCAGCCCCAGCATTTT
-	TRBJ1-4	TRBV5-8	-	CASSLARVAKNEKLFF	TGTGCCAGCAGCTTGGCAAGAGTAGCAAAAAATGAAAAACTGTTTTTT
-	TRBJ2-1	TRBV18	-	CASSPGGLAYNEQFF	TGTGCCAGCTCACCAGGGGGACTCGCCTACAATGAGCAGTTCTTC
TRBD1	TRBJ2-7	TRBV11-2	-	CASSLVAGGSYEQYF	TGTGCCAGCAGCTTAGTGGCAGGGGGCTCCTACGAGCAGTACTTC
TRBD1	TRBJ1-2	TRBV6-5	-	CASRDRVYGYTF	TGTGCCAGCAGGGACAGGGTCTATGGCTACACCTTC
-	TRBJ1-6	TRBV6-4	few	CASTSRGGDSPLHF	TGTGCCAGCACCTCTCGGGGCGGGGATTCACCCCTCCACTTT
-	TRBJ2-7	TRBV27	once	CASSSTTESSYEQYF	TGTGCCAGCAGTTCCACGACTGAAAGCTCCTACGAGCAGTACTTC
-	TRBJ2-3	TRBV19	-	CASGTGTDTQYF	TGTGCCAGCGGAACAGGGACAGATACGCAGTATTTT
TRBD1	TRBJ1-3	TRBV6-5	once	CASSYRQGVSGNTIYF	TGTGCCAGCAGTTACCGGCAGGGGGTCTCTGGAAACACCATATATTTT
-	TRBJ2-1	TRBV7-7	once	CASSRLSSYNEQFF	TGTGCTAGCAGCCGCCTGAGCTCCTACAATGAGCAGTTCTTC
TRBD1	TRBJ2-1	TRBV6-5	-	CASKQGVREQFF	TGTGCCAGCAAACAGGGGGTAAGGGAGCAGTTCTTC
-	TRBJ1-1	TRBV30	-	CAWNTVQGTEAFF	TGTGCCTGGAACACAGTCCAAGGCACTGAAGCTTTCTTT
-	TRBJ1-6	TRBV6-5	-	CASSYSIQLNSPLHF	TGTGCCAGCAGTTACTCGATACAGCTTAATTCACCCCTCCACTTT
TRBD1	TRBJ1-1	TRBV18	once	CASGQGKDTEAFF	TGTGCCAGCGGACAGGGAAAGGACACTGAAGCTTTCTTT
-	TRBJ1-2	TRBV3-1/TRBV3-2	-	CASSQDHRVGGYTF	TGTGCCAGCAGCCAAGATCATCGGGTCGGGGGCTACACCTTC
-	TRBJ1-2	TRBV7-8	-	CASSHAGRYYGYTF	TGTGCCAGCAGCCACGCCGGGAGATACTATGGCTACACCTTC
TRBD1	TRBJ1-1	TRBV18	-	CASSPPGQGRENTEAFF	TGTGCCAGCTCACCACCGGGACAGGGCAGGGAGAACACTGAAGCTTTCTTT
TRBD1	TRBJ2-6	TRBV15	-	CATSRTAPGQATSGANVLTF	TGTGCCACCAGCAGAACAGCCCCGGGACAGGCGACCTCTGGGGCCAACGTCCTGACTTTC
-	TRBJ1-1	TRBV5-1	-	CASRLQGNENTEAFF	TGCGCCAGCCGATTACAGGGTAATGAGAACACTGAAGCTTTCTTT
TRBD1	TRBJ1-2	TRBV3-1/TRBV3-2	once	CASSPRDRGGGYTF	TGTGCCAGCAGCCCCCGTGACAGGGGTGGTGGCTACACCTTC
-	TRBJ2-7	TRBV19	-	CASSMEGFREQYF	TGTGCCAGTAGTATGGAGGGTTTTCGCGAGCAGTACTTC
TRBD1	TRBJ1-2	TRBV3-1/TRBV3-2	-	CASSQEIQGHGYTF	TGTGCCAGCAGCCAAGAAATACAGGGGCATGGCTACACCTTC
-	TRBJ1-6	TRBV4-1	-	CASSQEGREGSPLHF	TGCGCCAGCAGCCAAGAAGGCAGGGAGGGATCACCCCTCCACTTT
TRBD1	TRBJ1-4	TRBV4-3	-	CASSQEVGTGREKLFF	TGCGCCAGCAGCCAAGAAGTCGGGACAGGTCGAGAAAAACTGTTTTTT
-	TRBJ2-7	TRBV6-5	-	CASSPTAYEQYF	TGTGCCAGCAGCCCGACAGCATACGAGCAGTACTTC
-	TRBJ1-5	TRBV2	-	CASSARQGISQPQHF	TGTGCCAGCAGCGCTAGGCAGGGGATAAGTCAGCCCCAGCATTTT
TRBD1	TRBJ2-3	TRBV5-8	-	CASSLYGGTGYTDTQYF	TGTGCCAGCAGCTTGTATGGCGGGACAGGGTACACAGATACGCAGTATTTT
-	TRBJ2-7	TRBV9	-	CASGGTYEQYF	TGTGCCAGCGGGGGGACTTACGAGCAGTACTTC
-	TRBJ2-7	TRBV19	-	CASSIASTGYEQYF	TGTGCCAGTAGTATAGCTTCGACAGGCTACGAGCAGTACTTC
-	TRBJ1-2	TRBV6-2/TRBV6-3	-	CASSYPITGHGYTF	TGTGCCAGCAGTTACCCCATTACAGGTCATGGCTACACCTTC
TRBD1	TRBJ1-2	TRBV4-3	-	CASSPGQGAGGYTF	TGCGCCAGCAGCCCTGGACAGGGGGCGGGCGGCTACACCTTC
-	TRBJ1-1	TRBV3-1/TRBV3-2	-	CASSQEGAYTEAFF	TGTGCCAGCAGCCAAGAGGGGGCTTACACTGAAGCTTTCTTT
-	TRBJ1-6	TRBV5-6	few	CASSLGSGTGSPLHF	TGTGCCAGCAGCTTGGGGAGCGGAACGGGTTCACCCCTCCACTTT
TRBD2	TRBJ2-2	TRBV5-1	-	CASSQYAGDTGELFF	TGCGCCAGCAGCCAATATGCGGGGGACACCGGGGAGCTGTTTTTT
-	TRBJ1-1	TRBV6-1	-	CASSEVGVSEAFF	TGTGCCAGCAGTGAAGTGGGAGTCTCTGAAGCTTTCTTT
-	TRBJ1-1	TRBV18	once	CASSPGQVRANTEAFF	TGTGCCAGCTCACCGGGGCAAGTTAGGGCGAACACTGAAGCTTTCTTT
TRBD1	TRBJ1-6	TRBV7-9	-	CASSSGQDRDYNSPLHF	TGTGCCAGCAGCTCCGGACAAGACAGGGACTATAATTCACCCCTCCACTTT
-	TRBJ1-2	TRBV3-1/TRBV3-2	-	CASSQTVNYGYTF	TGTGCCAGCAGCCAAACAGTTAACTATGGCTACACCTTC
-	TRBJ1-5	TRBV19	few	CASSIWGGNQPQHF	TGTGCCAGTAGTATTTGGGGAGGCAATCAGCCCCAGCATTTT